This TCR beta chain was identified in a study of blood T cell repertoires in COVID-19. Study background: COVID-19 samples, acute and convalescent, were from the United States, Italy and Spain. PBMCs, B-cell-depleted T cells, or T cells provided the cDNA or gDNA that made up the material.

Authors' analysis steps: Estimated nucleated cell counts came from reference gene primer amplification. Assay: immunoSEQ multiplex PCR; the TCRdb copy retains only in-frame clones and omits some. V, J and clone size reflect that table, while D and trimming were determined from the DNA. The sample lists more than 200,000 clones, 88% seen once, with 0.7% in the top ten. The V segment lost 6 bases and the J segment 1 base; nucleotides outside the gene matches: 9. This CDR3 is built from 16 residues. CDR1 is SNHLY, CDR2 FYNNEI, per germline. The gene calls are TRBV2 and TRBJ1-3; the match to TRBD1 covers 7 bases. The sample was peripheral blood. The TCR sequence derives from a human donor in a cohort sampled during active COVID-19. CDR3 sequence reads: CASRVTGTESGNTIYF. CDR3 coding DNA: TGTGCCAGCAGAGTTACCGGGACAGAGTCTGGAAACACCATATATTTT.